This T cell receptor (beta chain) was sequenced in a study of shared clonotypes between healthy human individuals. This table comes from immunoSEQ multiplex PCR, and its TCRdb copy is limited to in-frame clones, with some not included. Counted here are about 490,000 clones, about 82% occurring once; the ten biggest clones make up approximately 13%. Notes on the study in general: Sharing of clonotypes among donors was expected to vary with sequencing depth.

As for this clone: As yet, its antigen is unknown.

Only Caucasian adults living in Nashville, Tennessee made up the donor group. Between the trimmed V and J ends, which lost 0 bases and 6 bases, there was a span of 11 bases. The CDR3 extends over 13 amino acids. Germline V CDR1 and CDR2: GTSNPN, SVGIG (reference sequence). The receptor was isolated from a woman in her 40s in good health. Some clones in this sample may be carry-over from other donors' samples. The genes are TRBV30 and TRBJ1-1; D might be TRBD1 (6 bases). The specimen was PBMCs. The CDR3 sequence: CAWSVRGAAEAFF. CDR3 nucleotide sequence: TGTGCCTGGAGTGTTAGGGGGGCGGCTGAAGCTTTCTTT.